What follows are 22 T cell receptor beta chains derived from one specimen sequenced in a study of shared clonotypes between healthy human individuals. Here immunoSEQ multiplex PCR was the method, and the copy in TCRdb shows in-frame clones only, minus some. The sample consists of around 2.1 million clones, almost 96% of them appearing once. The sample was naive CD4+ T cells sorted from blood. The subset is: CD45RA+ positively selected. The receptor set was obtained from a man between 18 and 29 years old in good health.

The chain is built from TRBV30 and TRBJ2-5; 11 nucleotides align to TRBD2. The J segment lost 7 bases and the V segment lost 3 bases, leaving 4 bases of the junction unmatched. The germline V gene has CDR1 GTSNPN and CDR2 SVGIG (reference sequence). This CDR3 has 13 residues. The CDR3 region has the DNA TGTGCCTGGAGACCAGGGACTAGCGGGACCCAGTACTTC. It encodes CAWRPGTSGTQYF.

This clone turned up a few times. This chain joins TRBV10-1 and TRBJ2-5, with a possible D match to TRBD2 (6 bases). This CDR3 is built from 15 residues. Trimming pared 2 bases from V and 5 bases from J, leaving 15 bases between. The germline gives CDR1 WNHNN, CDR2 SYGVQD (reference sequence). This CDR3 is CASSERLGGGETQYF. DNA of the CDR3: TGCGCCAGCAGTGAGAGGCTTGGTGGAGGGGAGACCCAGTACTTC.

The chain recombines TRBV28 with TRBJ2-5, with D maybe TRBD2 (7 bases). Trimming cost V 3 bases and J 5 bases, with 28 bases left between them. The CDR3 has 19 residues. Germline lookup yields CDR1 MDHEN and CDR2 SYDVKM. The CDR3 sequence is CASSFLLDLKGGSGETQYF. The CDR3 coding sequence is TGTGCCAGCAGTTTTCTCTTGGACCTCAAGGGGGGGTCGGGGGAGACCCAGTACTTC.

The gene calls are TRBV2 and TRBJ2-1; TRBD2 matches at 9 bases. V was pared by 6 bases and J by 2 bases, with 8 bases of the junction left unmatched. CDR3 length equals 16 residues. Germline V CDR1 and CDR2: SNHLY, FYNNEI. CDR3 protein: CASRHRLAATYNEQFF. The CDR3 nucleotides read TGTGCCAGCAGACATCGACTAGCGGCAACCTACAATGAGCAGTTCTTC.

This rearrangement joins TRBV2 to TRBJ2-1; 9 nucleotides align to TRBD1. With 2 bases clipped from V and 8 bases from J, the junction kept 7 bases outside the gene matches. CDR1 is SNHLY and CDR2 is FYNNEI in the germline V gene. CDR3 length: 15 residues. In DNA form, the CDR3 reads TGTGCCAGCAGTGAATTGGGGGACAGGGAGGATGAGCAGTTCTTC. Protein: CASSELGDREDEQFF.

The chain employs TRBV28 and TRBJ2-7, with 10 bases that match TRBD1. The length of the CDR3 is 15 residues. With 6 bases clipped from V and 3 bases from J, the junction kept 8 bases outside the gene matches. CDR1 and CDR2 from the germline V gene are MDHEN and SYDVKM. Here the CDR3 reads CASSFRDRGDYEQYF. DNA for the CDR3: TGTGCCAGCAGCTTTCGGGACAGGGGAGACTACGAGCAGTACTTC.

This clone has just a few counts. The chain is built from TRBV2 and TRBJ1-4; D unclear. The V gene's germline CDR1 is SNHLY and CDR2 FYNNEI. V was cut by 2 bases and J by 2 bases, with 12 bases left in between. The CDR3 runs to 16 residues. This chain's CDR3 is CASSERAPRTNEKLFF. DNA for the CDR3: TGTGCCAGCAGTGAAAGGGCGCCAAGGACTAATGAAAAACTGTTTTTT.

This chain joins TRBV6-6 and TRBJ2-1, with D possibly being TRBD1 (5 bases). Germline CDR1 is MNHNY and CDR2 is SVGAGI (reference sequence). V lost 6 bases and J lost 0, with 12 bases in between. The CDR3 is made up of 15 amino acids. CDR3 amino acids: CASSRHQGSYNEQFF. The CDR3 coding sequence is TGTGCCAGCAGCCGTCACCAGGGCTCCTACAATGAGCAGTTCTTC.

CDR3 in amino acids: CASSREVTNEKLFF. DNA for the CDR3: TGTGCCAGCAGTAGAGAGGTGACTAATGAAAAACTGTTTTTT. V and J are TRBV2 and TRBJ1-4; D ambiguous. The CDR3 loop spans 14 amino acids. V lost 5 bases and J lost 2, with 9 bases in between. The germline V gene encodes CDR1 SNHLY and CDR2 FYNNEI.

The gene calls are TRBV5-1 and TRBJ2-7, with TRBD2 matching over 7 bases. This CDR3 region has 14 residues. CDR1 and CDR2 from the germline V gene are SGHRS and YFSETQ. J lost 6 bases, V lost 5 bases, and 11 bases had no gene match. The DNA of the CDR3 is TGCGCCAGCAGGTTGAGCGGGGTTAAGGCCGAGCAGTACTTC. This encodes CASRLSGVKAEQYF.

The rearrangement joins TRBV10-3 to TRBJ1-5; D possibly corresponds to TRBD1 (6 bases). The germline V gene has CDR1 ENHRY and CDR2 SYGVKD. The CDR3 totals 13 residues. Trimming left V 6 bases short and J 4 bases short, with 10 bases between. The CDR3 reads CAIRDSDNQPQHF. The CDR3 nucleotides read TGTGCCATCAGGGACAGCGATAATCAGCCCCAGCATTTT.

V gene TRBV2 combines with J gene TRBJ2-3; D is possibly TRBD2 (7 bases). Germline values: CDR1 SNHLY, CDR2 FYNNEI. Trimming cost V 7 bases and J 0 bases, with 11 bases left between them. The CDR3 consists of 14 residues. CDR3 DNA sequence: TGTGCCAGCAATCGGGGGGCCAGCACAGATACGCAGTATTTT. Translating it yields CASNRGASTDTQYF.

The table lists this clone with a count of one. The gene calls are TRBV5-1 and TRBJ1-1; D ambiguous. Germline V lookup: CDR1 SGHRS, CDR2 YFSETQ. V was cut by 4 bases and J by 0 bases, with 10 bases left in between. This CDR3 region has 14 residues. Written as DNA, the CDR3 is TGCGCCAGCAGCCCTGAGGCCCTGAACACTGAAGCTTTCTTT. The encoded protein is CASSPEALNTEAFF.

A note on this clone: The same CDR3 is also encoded by other DNA sequences in this sample. This chain links TRBV28 with TRBJ1-2, with 11 bases fitting TRBD1. This CDR3 has 14 residues. Trimming removed 2 bases from V and 6 bases from J; junction bases left unmatched: 2. Germline V gene lookup returns CDR1 MDHEN and CDR2 SYDVKM. In nucleotides, the CDR3 is TGTGCCAGCAGTTTACGGACAGGGGGCAATGGCTACACCTTC. Translating it yields CASSLRTGGNGYTF.

The gene calls are TRBV10-3 and TRBJ2-5; D is perhaps TRBD1 (6 bases). CDR3 size: 14 residues. Germline CDR1 is ENHRY and CDR2 is SYGVKD. Trimming shortened V by 10 bases and J by 5 bases, and 20 bases separated the two germline ends. Here the CDR3 reads CASQGTNIQETQYF. The CDR3 DNA reads TGTGCCAGCCAAGGGACAAATATTCAGGAGACCCAGTACTTC.

Here the CDR3 DNA reads TGTGCCAGCTCCCTTCGGGGGAACACCGGGGAGCTGTTTTTT. Translating it yields CASSLRGNTGELFF. The rearrangement joins TRBV18 to TRBJ2-2; tentatively, D is TRBD2 (5 bases). The CDR3 runs 14 residues. V was trimmed by 6 bases and J by 1 base, leaving 9 bases between them. Germline V CDR1 and CDR2: KGHSH, LQKENI.

J is TRBJ1-3 and V is TRBV5-8; D call uncertain. Trimming took 3 bases from V and 4 from J, leaving 14 bases between them. This CDR3 is built from 15 residues. Germline V gene data show CDR1 as SGHTS and CDR2 as YDEGEE. In nucleotides, the CDR3 is TGTGCCAGCAGCTCCCCGGGTCGTCTGGGAAACACCATATATTTT. It codes for CASSSPGRLGNTIYF.

V usage is TRBV5-1 and J usage is TRBJ2-3, with TRBD2 matching over 11 bases. The CDR3 is made up of 17 amino acids. Germline V CDR1 and CDR2: SGHRS, YFSETQ. Trimming at V came to 2 bases and at J to 5 bases, leaving 10 bases not matched to a gene. CDR3: CASSFWTGTSGQDTQYF. CDR3 DNA: TGCGCCAGCAGCTTTTGGACAGGGACTAGCGGACAAGATACGCAGTATTTT. Full variable domain (rest looked up from reference TRBV5-1 and TRBJ2-3): KAGVTQTPRYLIKTRGQQVTLSCSPISGHRSVSWYQQTPGQGLQFLFEYFSETQRNKGNFPGRFSGRQFSNSRSEMNVSTLELGDSALYLCASSFWTGTSGQDTQYFGPGTRLTVL.

This clone was detected only once. The same CDR3 also results from other DNA sequences found in this sample. This chain connects TRBV18 to TRBJ2-7; 11 bases fit TRBD2. With V trimmed by 2 bases and J by 3 bases, 3 bases remained unmatched. The CDR3 spans 15 residues. Germline CDR1 KGHSH, CDR2 LQKENI. The CDR3 DNA sequence: TGTGCCAGCTCACCAGGACTAGCGGGCAACTACGAGCAGTACTTC. Its translation: CASSPGLAGNYEQYF.

In DNA, the CDR3 is TGTGCCAGCAGTGGGCAGCGTGTGGTCCGGAATCAGCCCCAGCATTTT. This codes for CASSGQRVVRNQPQHF. V gene TRBV2 combines with J gene TRBJ1-5; no clear D. CDR1 and CDR2 (germline): SNHLY, FYNNEI. This CDR3 region has 16 residues. V was trimmed by 4 bases and J by 4 bases, leaving 17 bases between them. The complete variable domain, with remaining parts taken from reference TRBV2 and TRBJ1-5, reads EPEVTQTPSHQVTQMGQEVILRCVPISNHLYFYWYRQILGQKVEFLVSFYNNEISEKSEIFDDQFSVERPDGSNFTLKIRSTKLEDSAMYFCASSGQRVVRNQPQHFGDGTRLSIL.

The chain couples TRBV28 to TRBJ1-2; TRBD1 might be the D (6 bases). Trimming removed 6 bases from V and 4 bases from J, with 21 bases in between. Germline V gene sequence: CDR1 MDHEN, CDR2 SYDVKM. This CDR3 is 16 amino acids long. In DNA, the CDR3 is TGTGCCAGCAGATATGACCACCTTTCGGGGGCCTATGGCTACACCTTC. Encoded protein: CASRYDHLSGAYGYTF.

V is TRBV6-4 and J is TRBJ1-2, with D possibly TRBD1 on 6 matching bases. The CDR3 contains 13 residues. V shed 2 bases and J shed 8 bases, with 12 bases lying between them. CDR1 and CDR2 from the germline V gene are MRHNA and SNTAGT. CDR3 in amino acids: CASSDGRGKGYTF. The CDR3, as DNA: TGTGCCAGCAGTGACGGCAGGGGTAAAGGCTACACCTTC.